These 13 T cell receptor beta chains were all obtained from the same sample, sequenced in a study of OX40 agonist ivuxolimab in advanced cancers. Some clones are missing from TCRdb's copy, which holds only in-frame ones; the method was immunoSEQ multiplex PCR. The repertoire holds roughly 120,000 clones, with around 93% as singletons. Sequencing was performed on CD4+ or CD8+ T cells sorted from blood, taken in a trial of the OX40 agonist ivuxolimab. Receptor source: an adult with an advanced solid tumor such as melanoma, head and neck, liver or kidney cancer.

The V and J genes are TRBV19 and TRBJ2-3; 11 bases line up with TRBD2. Germline lookup yields CDR1 LNHDA and CDR2 SQIVND (reference sequence). Germline trimming cut 9 bases from V and 3 bases from J; bases unmatched to any gene: 2. The CDR3 loop spans 13 amino acids. This chain's CDR3 is CASGTSGTDTQYF. CDR3 nucleotides: TGTGCCAGCGGGACTAGCGGAACAGATACGCAGTATTTT.

The chain recombines TRBV13 with TRBJ2-1, with 7 bases fitting TRBD2. V dropped 4 bases and J dropped 5; count of bases not matched to a gene: 14. This CDR3 spans 17 amino acids. The germline V gene has CDR1 PRHDT and CDR2 FYEKMQ (reference sequence). CDR3 coding DNA: TGTGCCAGCAGCTCGCTCCCCAGCGGGAACATCGACAATGAGCAGTTCTTC. It encodes CASSSLPSGNIDNEQFF.

The chain recombines TRBV19 with TRBJ2-1; TRBD2 matches at 7 bases. The CDR3 runs 14 residues. Per germline, CDR1 LNHDA and CDR2 SQIVND (reference sequence). V lost 1 base to trimming and J lost 4 bases; unmatched junction nucleotides: 1. The CDR3 nucleotides are TGTGCCAGTAGTATAGGGGGGGGTTACAATGAGCAGTTCTTC. Its protein product is CASSIGGGYNEQFF.

This chain connects TRBV28 to TRBJ2-7; TRBD2 agrees at 7 bases. Germline V gives CDR1 MDHEN, CDR2 SYDVKM. The ends lost 3 bases at V and 6 bases at J; junction bases unmatched: 8. This CDR3 spans 14 amino acids. Here the CDR3 reads CASSLATSESEQYF. DNA for the CDR3: TGTGCCAGCAGTTTGGCTACTAGCGAAAGCGAGCAGTACTTC.

The rearrangement uses TRBV7-6 and TRBJ2-1, with no clear D. The germline V and J ends were trimmed by 6 bases and 7 bases, with 13 bases remaining between them. The CDR3 runs 13 residues. CDR1 SGHVS and CDR2 FNYEAQ come from the germline V gene. CDR3 sequence (DNA): TGTGCCAGCAGTCTAGGGTCATGGAATGAGCAGTTCTTC. As protein: CASSLGSWNEQFF.

CDR3 residues: CASSLLPASTDTQYF. CDR3 nucleotides: TGTGCCAGCAGTTTACTCCCGGCTAGCACAGATACGCAGTATTTT. The rearrangement uses TRBV27 and TRBJ2-3, with D hard to call. CDR3 length: 15 amino acids. Germline CDR1 reads MNHEY; CDR2 reads SMNVEV (reference sequence). The V end was cut by 2 bases, the J end by 0 bases, with 9 bases between.

V and J are TRBV4-3 and TRBJ2-3, with TRBD1 matching over 7 bases. Germline V lookup: CDR1 LGHNA, CDR2 YSLEER. CDR3 length: 17 amino acids. V gave up 1 base and J gave up 2 bases; unmatched junction bases: 9. The DNA for the CDR3 is TGCGCCAGCAGCCAAGGGCAGGGGGTCGGGTACACAGATACGCAGTATTTT. It encodes CASSQGQGVGYTDTQYF.

The V and J genes are TRBV2 and TRBJ2-3; 12 nucleotides agree with TRBD2. The germline V gene has CDR1 SNHLY and CDR2 FYNNEI. The CDR3 runs 15 residues. V was clipped by 6 bases and J by 6 bases; unmatched bases: 7. The CDR3 reads CASSLLAGGRDTQYF. The CDR3 DNA reads TGTGCCAGCAGCCTACTAGCGGGAGGTAGGGATACGCAGTATTTT.

The gene calls are TRBV6-6 and TRBJ1-5; 11 positions agree with TRBD1. Germline-derived CDR1 and CDR2 are MNHNY and SVGAGI (reference sequence). CDR3 length: 13 amino acids. The J segment lost 6 bases and the V segment lost 5 bases, leaving 0 bases of the junction unmatched. The DNA for the CDR3 is TGTGCCAGCAGTGGGACAGGGGGTCAGCCCCAGCATTTT. This translates into CASSGTGGQPQHF.

CDR3 residues: CASSFVGSPNTEAFF. For the CDR3, the DNA is TGTGCCAGCAGTTTTGTCGGCAGCCCGAACACTGAAGCTTTCTTT. J is TRBJ1-1 and V is TRBV28; the D is unclear. V shed 3 bases and J shed 1 base, with 12 bases lying between them. CDR1 is MDHEN, CDR2 SYDVKM, per germline. The CDR3 covers 15 residues.

J is TRBJ2-1 and V is TRBV5-1; 8 positions agree with TRBD2. The CDR3 runs to 18 residues. Germline CDR1 reads SGHRS; CDR2 reads YFSETQ. V dropped 3 bases and J dropped 0; count of bases not matched to a gene: 11. CDR3 coding DNA: TGCGCCAGCAGCTCCGGGGGGGGCGATAGAAGCTCCTACAATGAGCAGTTCTTC. The encoded protein is CASSSGGGDRSSYNEQFF.

The chain employs TRBV6-1 and TRBJ2-7; TRBD1 aligns across 8 bases. The CDR3 spans 14 residues. After removal of 7 bases from V and 1 base from J, the junction contained 6 bases not matched to a gene. Germline loops: CDR1 MNHNS, CDR2 SASEGT. The CDR3 nucleotides are TGTGCCAGCATAACAGGGGGAAGGTCCTACGAGCAGTACTTC. It encodes CASITGGRSYEQYF.

This chain joins TRBV4-1 and TRBJ2-5; no firm D call. Between the trimmed V and J ends, which lost 1 base and 0 bases, there was a span of 9 bases. The CDR3 consists of 15 residues. Germline V lookup: CDR1 MGHRA, CDR2 YSYEKL. DNA of the CDR3: TGCGCCAGCAGCCAAGCCCCCAGCAACCAAGAGACCCAGTACTTC. It encodes CASSQAPSNQETQYF.